This is a list of T cell receptor beta chains from one sample in a study of blood T cells in healthy people across ages. MiXCR was run by TCRdb on the 5' RACE reads, yielding one entry per CDR3 protein. The data hold more than 1 million distinct CDR3 sequences, with over 35% observed a single time. The source material was blood. The source of these receptors is a woman in her sixties in good health. CDR3s leave out the opening cysteine and the closing phenylalanine or tryptophan. Fields, in order: clone size, V gene, CDR3 protein. Clone size is stated in some rows and not others, as once, few, many or a class when expanded.

-,TRBV11-2,ASSLDPFASTGFPETQY
few,TRBV27,ASSFLGQGGPYEQY
-,TRBV5-1,ASSPAGSGNTIY
few,TRBV12-3/TRBV12-4,ASVLNRRGTEAF
-,TRBV7-3,ASSLTFPDTQY
once,TRBV27,ASSLKPGYSYEQY
-,TRBV4-1,AGSPGTSGSPDSEQF
-,TRBV3-1,ASSQAQGAPYEQY
-,TRBV6-1,ASSQGVSEQF
few,TRBV3-1,ASSQGDSNEQF
few,TRBV29-1,SAPGAGITDTQY
few,TRBV10-3,AISGPGQSYEAF
-,TRBV6-2/TRBV6-3,ASSTRQGGIRDEQF
-,TRBV7-8,ASSLGGRPLYQETQY
once,TRBV6-6,ASITFWGGRNEQF
few,TRBV5-6,ASSLALGDQETQY
once,TRBV9,ASSKQGGGGKSIQY
-,TRBV9,ASSVSGTQIPTSYNEQF
few,TRBV6-2/TRBV6-3,ASSYSRGAETQY
once,TRBV6-1,ASSGGADYNSPLH
-,TRBV7-9,ASSLVGRDGYT
few,TRBV10-2,ASIGTTNEKLF
few,TRBV29-1,SVEGGANSYEQY
-,TRBV12-3/TRBV12-4,ASRFGDKRDGYT
medium-sized,TRBV7-9,ASSLVGQGLSDEQY
-,TRBV3-1,ASSQAWGDSYEQY
-,TRBV20-1,SATGTGSTDTQY
-,TRBV29-1,SVAGGSRNTEAF
-,TRBV12-3/TRBV12-4,ASGTGFYEQY
few,TRBV20-1,SARAGPGQGYEQY
-,TRBV7-3,ASSRVAGGPGDTQY
-,TRBV6-4,ASSDSRGYSNQPQH
few,TRBV5-1,ASSLEYGLAGEGGTDTQY
few,TRBV4-2,ASSQERREFSTDTQY
-,TRBV28,ASRGDRGLFHEQY
-,TRBV5-1,ASSTRAVPPTDTQY
-,TRBV7-2,AGSSLGVTADTQY
-,TRBV25-1,ASSDPEGTNHQFDAEAF
few,TRBV29-1,SVEGTSGGYNEQF
-,TRBV24-1,ATSDLSGSYNEQF
-,TRBV21-1,ASSKSPTAWKIEVTATNEKLF
-,TRBV27,ATLGAGITTQY
-,TRBV6-6,ASSYWAGVTDTQY
-,TRBV4-1,ASSQETGYEQY
few,TRBV9,ASSVSGTTYEQY
-,TRBV14,ASSQEKRLAGGPSYNEQF
-,TRBV14,ASRPAGQAINEQY
-,TRBV4-1,ASSQFLVTGTGFYNEQF
-,TRBV20-1,SVRGDKNIQY
many,TRBV7-2,ASSRPGQDNYGYT
-,TRBV20-1,SARPTSGRQNEQF